The text below deals with one TCR beta chain. Its antigen remains unknown. This entry belongs to a study of OX40 agonist ivuxolimab in advanced cancers. Findings and limits, study-wide: Averaged across samples, CD8+ T cells carried more expanded clones than CD4+ did. Low levels of normalized T-cell clonal expansion also appeared in some nonresponders. At doses 0.1 to 3.0 mg/kg, CD4+ and CD8+ clones expanded.

TCRdb keeps only in-frame clones here, not all; method: immunoSEQ multiplex PCR. The sample has 35,000 to 50,000 clones, just over 85% seen once. The CDR3 consists of 14 residues. The junction had 5 bases not matched to a gene; V was cut back by 7 bases and J by 3 bases. Per germline, CDR1 MDHEN and CDR2 SYDVKM. J is TRBJ2-7 and V is TRBV28; 11 bases are a match to TRBD2. Sample: CD4+ or CD8+ T cells sorted from blood, taken in a trial of the OX40 agonist ivuxolimab. This receptor was identified in an adult with an advanced solid tumor such as melanoma, head and neck, liver or kidney cancer. CDR3 in amino acids: CASKTGTSGYEQYF. CDR3 coding DNA: TGTGCCAGCAAGACAGGGACTAGCGGCTACGAGCAGTACTTC.